These 21 T cell receptor beta chains were sequenced from one sample in a study of early T cells in non-severe SARS-CoV-2 infection. TCRdb reanalysed the 5' RACE reads using MiXCR and keeps one entry per CDR3 protein. The sample lists over 25,000 distinct CDR3 sequences; 4.5% were seen once. Material: whole blood. The source of these receptors is an adult who was a healthcare worker with PCR-confirmed SARS-CoV-2 infection or an uninfected control (not recorded which).

Relative to its sample, this clonotype is medium-sized (0.01 to 0.1%). The chain links TRBV11-2 to TRBJ2-3, with TRBD2 matching 8 bases. CDR3 length: 14 amino acids. After removal of 4 bases from V and 3 bases from J, the junction contained 3 bases not matched to a gene. Germline CDR1 is SGHAT and CDR2 is FQNNGV. CDR3 loop: CASSWTGGTDTQYF. The CDR3 DNA reads as TGTGCCAGCAGCTGGACGGGAGGGACAGATACGCAGTATTTT.

The V and J genes are TRBV20-1 and TRBJ2-1, with D perhaps matching TRBD2 (6 bases). The CDR3 has 11 amino acids. Germline CDR1 DFQATT, CDR2 SNEGSKA (reference sequence). V was trimmed by 8 bases and J by 8 bases, leaving 13 bases between them. CDR3 DNA sequence: TGCAGTTATTTAGGGGACTATGAGCAGTTCTTC. Residues: CSYLGDYEQFF.

The table lists this clonotype with many counts. The chain recombines TRBV25-1 with TRBJ1-2; TRBD1 aligns across 12 bases. The CDR3 runs 16 residues. Germline assignment: CDR1 MGHDK and CDR2 SYGVNS. Germline trimming cut 3 bases from V and 6 bases from J; bases unmatched to any gene: 8. As DNA, the CDR3 is TGTGCCAGCAGTGAGGCCGGGACAGGGGGCTTGGATGGCTACACCTTC. Protein product: CASSEAGTGGLDGYTF.

This clonotype came up many times. This chain links TRBV7-8 with TRBJ2-3; the match to TRBD1 covers 10 bases. CDR3 length equals 16 residues. The V gene end was trimmed by 5 bases and the J gene end by 7 bases; junction bases not matched to a gene: 12. Germline CDR1 and CDR2: SGHVS and FQNEAQ. The CDR3 region is CASSRQGARDANTQYF. CDR3 DNA: TGTGCCAGCAGCCGACAGGGGGCGCGGGATGCAAATACGCAGTATTTT. Full variable domain (rest looked up from reference TRBV7-8 and TRBJ2-3): GAGVSQSPRYKVAKRGQDVALRCDPISGHVSLFWYQQALGQGPEFLTYFQNEAQLDKSGLPSDRFFAERPEGSVSTLKIQRTQQEDSAVYLCASSRQGARDANTQYFGPGTRLTVL.

This clonotype has a count of ten or more. The chain employs TRBV5-1 and TRBJ2-7; D may be TRBD1 (5 bases). From germline, CDR1 is SGHRS and CDR2 YFSETQ. V shed 0 bases and J shed 5 bases, with 18 bases lying between them. The CDR3 has 16 residues. CDR3 in amino acids: CASSLEGALPGNEQYF. CDR3 bases: TGCGCCAGCAGCTTGGAAGGGGCCCTTCCTGGGAACGAGCAGTACTTC.

This clonotype was detected ten times or more. This chain connects TRBV5-1 to TRBJ1-1; a weak D match, TRBD1 (6 bases). CDR3 length equals 14 residues. CDR1 and CDR2 from the germline V gene are SGHRS and YFSETQ. Trimming removed 4 bases at V and 1 base at J, with 11 bases between. The CDR3 loop is CASSVTQGNTEAFF. CDR3 nucleotide sequence: TGCGCCAGCAGCGTAACACAGGGGAACACTGAAGCTTTCTTT.

This clonotype has a count of ten or more. This chain connects TRBV7-9 to TRBJ2-1; TRBD2 aligns across 7 bases. The CDR3 is 13 residues long. Germline CDR1 and CDR2: SEHNR and FQNEAQ (reference sequence). V was clipped by 2 bases and J by 8 bases; unmatched bases: 3. CDR3 bases: TGTGCCAGCAGCTTAATGGGGAGGGATGAGCAGTTCTTC. Its protein product is CASSLMGRDEQFF. The entire variable domain, with the rest obtained from reference TRBV7-9 and TRBJ2-1, is as follows: DTGVSQNPRHKITKRGQNVTFRCDPISEHNRLYWYRQTLGQGPEFLTYFQNEAQLEKSRLLSDRFSAERPKGSFSTLEIQRTEQGDSAMYLCASSLMGRDEQFFGPGTRLTVL.

V gene TRBV4-3 combines with J gene TRBJ2-3; no firm D call. Germline V gene data show CDR1 as LGHNA and CDR2 as YSLEER. Trimming left V 0 bases short and J 0 bases short, with 16 bases between. There are 18 residues in the CDR3. CDR3 sequence reads: CASSQDGASSFSTDTQYF. DNA of the CDR3: TGCGCCAGCAGCCAAGATGGCGCTTCTTCCTTTAGCACAGATACGCAGTATTTT.

This clonotype was seen only a few times. The CDR3, as DNA: TGTGCCAGCAGTGAAACGAGAGAAGAACAGCCCCAGCATTTT. Amino acid sequence: CASSETREEQPQHF. The chain combines TRBV2 with TRBJ1-5, with D uncertain. Looked up from germline, CDR1 is SNHLY and CDR2 is FYNNEI. Trimming took off 2 bases at V and 7 bases at J, with 12 bases between the two ends. The CDR3 is 14 amino acids.

This clonotype is medium-sized within its sample. This chain uses TRBV10-1 with TRBJ2-3, with 7 bases identical to TRBD2. J was trimmed by 1 base and V by 3 bases; bases with no gene match: 4. Germline V gene sequence: CDR1 WNHNN, CDR2 SYGVQD (reference sequence). The CDR3 contains 15 residues. DNA of the CDR3: TGCGCCAGCAGTGATGTTGCGGGGGGCACAGATACGCAGTATTTT. Its protein product is CASSDVAGGTDTQYF.

The chain couples TRBV5-5 to TRBJ2-7; TRBD1 matches at 8 bases. The CDR3 is 13 amino acids. V shed 5 bases, J shed 3 bases, and the junction held 4 bases outside the gene matches. The germline gives CDR1 SGHKS, CDR2 YYEKEE (reference sequence). CDR3 nucleotide sequence: TGTGCCAGCAGTCAGGACAGGGACTACGAGCAGTACTTC. It translates to CASSQDRDYEQYF.

The chain has TRBV12-3 or TRBV12-4 and TRBJ2-7, with 8 bases matching TRBD2. Trimming cost V 2 bases and J 2 bases; bases outside gene matches: 5. The CDR3 length is 15 residues. CDR3 coding DNA: TGTGCCAGCAGTTTAACTAGCGGACATACCTACGAGCAGTACTTC. It is translated as CASSLTSGHTYEQYF.

This clonotype was seen at least ten times. J is TRBJ2-5 and V is TRBV19; the match to TRBD2 covers 9 bases. The junction had 13 bases not matched to a gene; V was cut back by 6 bases and J by 5 bases. CDR1 is LNHDA, CDR2 SQIVND, per germline (reference sequence). CDR3 size: 16 residues. The CDR3 protein is CASSFSAGGPVETQYF. The CDR3 coding sequence is TGTGCCAGTAGCTTCTCAGCGGGGGGCCCAGTGGAGACCCAGTACTTC.

Many counts were recorded for this clonotype. The rearrangement links TRBV7-2 to TRBJ1-2; a weak D match, TRBD1 (5 bases). Trimming took 5 bases from V and 14 from J, leaving 18 bases between them. Germline CDR1 and CDR2: SGHTA and FQGNSA. The CDR3 spans 12 residues. CDR3 DNA sequence: TGTGCCAGCAGCACCCGACAGACCCGGGAAACCTTC. Its protein is CASSTRQTRETF.

This clonotype was picked up many times. The chain joins TRBV7-8 to TRBJ1-1, with D perhaps matching TRBD1 (5 bases). The V and J ends lost 4 bases and 6 bases respectively, with 21 bases between them. Germline V CDR1 and CDR2: SGHVS, FQNEAQ. This CDR3 is 16 amino acids long. The CDR3 DNA reads as TGTGCCAGCAGCTGGCGGCAGGGCGCGCTATCTCCTGAAGCTTTCTTT. Protein: CASSWRQGALSPEAFF. Full variable domain (rest looked up from reference TRBV7-8 and TRBJ1-1): GAGVSQSPRYKVAKRGQDVALRCDPISGHVSLFWYQQALGQGPEFLTYFQNEAQLDKSGLPSDRFFAERPEGSVSTLKIQRTQQEDSAVYLCASSWRQGALSPEAFFGQGTRLTVV.

This clonotype was counted at least ten times. V is TRBV11-2 and J is TRBJ2-7, with 9 bases fitting TRBD2. Unmatched junction bases numbered 6, after V lost 7 bases and J lost 2 bases. Germline loops: CDR1 SGHAT, CDR2 FQNNGV. The CDR3 is 14 amino acids. Written as DNA, the CDR3 is TGTGCCAGCATCCCCCTAGCGGGGACCTACGAGCAGTACTTC. This translates into CASIPLAGTYEQYF.

This clonotype has at least ten counts. The chain uses TRBV4-3 and TRBJ2-7; TRBD2 agrees at 11 bases. Germline CDR1 and CDR2: LGHNA and YSLEER. V shed 1 base and J 4 bases; nucleotides not matched to a gene: 6. CDR3 length equals 16 residues. The CDR3 is CASSQVGTSGFYEQYF. The CDR3 coding sequence is TGCGCCAGCAGCCAAGTAGGGACTAGCGGCTTTTACGAGCAGTACTTC.

Many counts were recorded for this clonotype. The chain employs TRBV5-1 and TRBJ1-6; possibly TRBD1 for D (5 bases). CDR1 and CDR2 (germline): SGHRS, YFSETQ. V gave up 4 bases and J gave up 6 bases, with 11 bases separating them. CDR3 size: 14 residues. CDR3 region: CASSAGLFNSPLHF. The DNA of the CDR3 is TGCGCCAGCAGCGCGGGACTCTTTAATTCACCCCTCCACTTT.

This clonotype showed up many times. The gene calls are TRBV7-9 and TRBJ2-3; no clear D. Germline V gives CDR1 SEHNR, CDR2 FQNEAQ (reference sequence). The CDR3 loop spans 8 amino acids. CDR3 nucleotide sequence: TGTGCGGCAGATACGCAGTATTTT. It specifies CAADTQYF.

The rearrangement uses TRBV7-2 and TRBJ2-3; possible D gene TRBD2, 6 bases. Per germline, CDR1 SGHTA and CDR2 FQGNSA. CDR3 size: 16 residues. With 5 bases removed from V and 0 bases from J, the gap between germline ends came to 15 bases. Written as DNA, the CDR3 is TGTGCCAGCAGCCCCCGGACTACACTTAGCACAGATACGCAGTATTTT. This encodes CASSPRTTLSTDTQYF.

The genes are TRBV12-3 or TRBV12-4 and TRBJ1-4; D gene ambiguous. CDR3 size: 15 residues. V lost 5 bases and J 7 bases, leaving 17 bases between the germline ends. The CDR3 loop is CASSTAGPWSEKLFF. CDR3 nucleotides: TGTGCCAGCAGTACAGCCGGGCCTTGGAGTGAAAAACTGTTTTTT.